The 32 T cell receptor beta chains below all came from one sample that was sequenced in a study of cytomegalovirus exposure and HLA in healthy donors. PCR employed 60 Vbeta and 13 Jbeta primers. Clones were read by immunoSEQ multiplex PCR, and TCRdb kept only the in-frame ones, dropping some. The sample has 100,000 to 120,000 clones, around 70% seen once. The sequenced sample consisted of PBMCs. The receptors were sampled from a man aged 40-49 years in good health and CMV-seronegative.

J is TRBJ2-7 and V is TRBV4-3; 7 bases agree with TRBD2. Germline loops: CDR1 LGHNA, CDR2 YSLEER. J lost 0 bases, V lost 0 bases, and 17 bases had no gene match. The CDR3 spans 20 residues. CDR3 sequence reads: CASSQDRPGLLKMSSYEQYF. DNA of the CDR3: TGCGCCAGCAGCCAAGACCGCCCGGGACTACTCAAAATGAGCTCCTACGAGCAGTACTTC.

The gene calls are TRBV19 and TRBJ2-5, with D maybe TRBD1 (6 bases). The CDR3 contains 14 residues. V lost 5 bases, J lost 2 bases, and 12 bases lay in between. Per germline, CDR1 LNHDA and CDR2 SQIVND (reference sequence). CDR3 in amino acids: CASSSLDSQETQYF. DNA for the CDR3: TGTGCCAGTAGTTCCTTGGACAGTCAAGAGACCCAGTACTTC. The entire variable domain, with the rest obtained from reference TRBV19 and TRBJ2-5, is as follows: DGGITQSPKYLFRKEGQNVTLSCEQNLNHDAMYWYRQDPGQGLRLIYYSQIVNDFQKGDIAEGYSVSREKKESFPLTVTSAQKNPTAFYLCASSSLDSQETQYFGPGTRLLVL.

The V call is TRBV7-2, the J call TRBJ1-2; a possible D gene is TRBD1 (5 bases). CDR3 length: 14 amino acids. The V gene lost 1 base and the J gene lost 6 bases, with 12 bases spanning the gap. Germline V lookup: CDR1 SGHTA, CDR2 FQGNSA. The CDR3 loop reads CASSLVTGRDGYTF. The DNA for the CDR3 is TGTGCCAGCAGCTTAGTAACAGGTCGAGATGGCTACACCTTC.

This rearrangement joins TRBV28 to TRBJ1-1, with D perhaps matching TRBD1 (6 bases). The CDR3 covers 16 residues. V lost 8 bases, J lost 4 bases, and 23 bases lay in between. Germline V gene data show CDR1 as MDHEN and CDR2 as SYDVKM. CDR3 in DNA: TGTGCCAGCGCCCTAGCACAGGGATCAAGGTTCACTGAAGCTTTCTTT. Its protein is CASALAQGSRFTEAFF. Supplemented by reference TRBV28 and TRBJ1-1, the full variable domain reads DVKVTQSSRYLVKRTGEKVFLECVQDMDHENMFWYRQDPGLGLRLIYFSYDVKMKEKGDIPEGYSVSREKKERFSLILESASTNQTSMYLCASALAQGSRFTEAFFGQGTRLTVV.

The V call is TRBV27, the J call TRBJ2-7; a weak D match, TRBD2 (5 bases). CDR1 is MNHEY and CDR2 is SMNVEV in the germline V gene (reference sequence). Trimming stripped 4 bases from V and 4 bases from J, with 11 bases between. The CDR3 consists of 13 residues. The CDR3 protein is CASSYLRGYEQYF. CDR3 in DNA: TGTGCCAGCAGTTATCTACGGGGATACGAGCAGTACTTC.

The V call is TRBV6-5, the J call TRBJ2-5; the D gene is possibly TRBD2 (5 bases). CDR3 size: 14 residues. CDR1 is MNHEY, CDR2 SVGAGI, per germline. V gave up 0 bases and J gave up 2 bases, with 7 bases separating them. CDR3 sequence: CASSYSGGQETQYF. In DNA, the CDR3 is TGTGCCAGCAGTTACTCCGGCGGGCAAGAGACCCAGTACTTC.

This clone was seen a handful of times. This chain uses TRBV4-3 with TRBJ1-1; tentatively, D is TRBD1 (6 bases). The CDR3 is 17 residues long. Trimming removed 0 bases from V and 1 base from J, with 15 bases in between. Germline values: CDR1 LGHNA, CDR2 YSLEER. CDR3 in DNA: TGCGCCAGCAGCCAAGATAGGGGGGGCTGGGGGAACACTGAAGCTTTCTTT. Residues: CASSQDRGGWGNTEAFF.

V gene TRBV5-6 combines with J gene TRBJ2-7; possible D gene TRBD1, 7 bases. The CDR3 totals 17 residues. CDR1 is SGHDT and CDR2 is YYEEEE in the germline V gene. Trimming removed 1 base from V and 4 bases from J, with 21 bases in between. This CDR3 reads CASSLRRGAPTAYEQYF. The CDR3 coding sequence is TGTGCCAGCAGCTTGCGCAGGGGGGCCCCTACTGCTTACGAGCAGTACTTC.

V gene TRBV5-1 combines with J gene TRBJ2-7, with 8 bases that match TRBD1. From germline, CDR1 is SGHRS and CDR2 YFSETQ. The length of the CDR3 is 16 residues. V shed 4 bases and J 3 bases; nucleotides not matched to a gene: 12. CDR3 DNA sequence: TGCGCCAGCAGCCAGCACCGACAGGGGTTTGGCTACGAGCAGTACTTC. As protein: CASSQHRQGFGYEQYF.

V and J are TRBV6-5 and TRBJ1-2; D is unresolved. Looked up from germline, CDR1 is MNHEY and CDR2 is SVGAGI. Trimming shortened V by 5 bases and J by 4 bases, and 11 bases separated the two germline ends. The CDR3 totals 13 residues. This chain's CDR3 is CASSEGGSYGYTF. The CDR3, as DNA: TGTGCCAGCAGTGAAGGCGGCAGCTATGGCTACACCTTC.

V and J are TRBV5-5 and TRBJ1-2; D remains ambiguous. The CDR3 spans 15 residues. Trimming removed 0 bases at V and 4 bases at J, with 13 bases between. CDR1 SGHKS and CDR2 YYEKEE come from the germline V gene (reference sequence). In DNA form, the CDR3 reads TGTGCCAGCAGCTTGGGCGGGGTCAAAATCTATGGCTACACCTTC. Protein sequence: CASSLGGVKIYGYTF.

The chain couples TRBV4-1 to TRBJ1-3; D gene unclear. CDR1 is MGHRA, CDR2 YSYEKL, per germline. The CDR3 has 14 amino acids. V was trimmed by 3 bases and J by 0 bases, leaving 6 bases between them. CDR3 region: CASSHLPSGNTIYF. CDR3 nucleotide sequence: TGCGCCAGCAGCCACCTCCCCTCTGGAAACACCATATATTTT.

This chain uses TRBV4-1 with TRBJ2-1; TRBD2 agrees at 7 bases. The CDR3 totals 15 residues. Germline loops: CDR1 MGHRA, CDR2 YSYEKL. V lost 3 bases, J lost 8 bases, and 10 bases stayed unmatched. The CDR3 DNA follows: TGCGCCAGCAGCCAGGGGGGGAGGAGTAGCGATGAGCAGTTCTTC. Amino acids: CASSQGGRSSDEQFF.

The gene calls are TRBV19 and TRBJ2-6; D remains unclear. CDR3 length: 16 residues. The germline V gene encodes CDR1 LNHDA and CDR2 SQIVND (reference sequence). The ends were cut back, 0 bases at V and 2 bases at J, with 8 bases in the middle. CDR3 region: CASSIDPTAGANVLTF. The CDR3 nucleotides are TGTGCCAGTAGTATAGATCCCACGGCTGGGGCCAACGTCCTGACTTTC.

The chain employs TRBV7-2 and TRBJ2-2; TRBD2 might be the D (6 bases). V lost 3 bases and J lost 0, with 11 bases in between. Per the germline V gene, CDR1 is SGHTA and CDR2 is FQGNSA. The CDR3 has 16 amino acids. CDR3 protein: CASSFGGRANTGELFF. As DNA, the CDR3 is TGTGCCAGCAGCTTTGGGGGGAGAGCGAACACCGGGGAGCTGTTTTTT. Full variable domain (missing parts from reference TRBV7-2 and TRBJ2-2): GAGVSQSPSNKVTEKGKDVELRCDPISGHTALYWYRQSLGQGLEFLIYFQGNSAPDKSGLPSDRFSAERTGGSVSTLTIQRTQQEDSAVYLCASSFGGRANTGELFFGEGSRLTVL.

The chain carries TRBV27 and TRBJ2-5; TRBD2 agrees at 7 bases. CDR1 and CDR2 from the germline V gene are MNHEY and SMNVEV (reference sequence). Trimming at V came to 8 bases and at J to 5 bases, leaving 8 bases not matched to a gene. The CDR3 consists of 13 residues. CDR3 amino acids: CASGRGRRETQYF. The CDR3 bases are TGTGCCAGCGGCCGCGGGAGAAGGGAGACCCAGTACTTC.

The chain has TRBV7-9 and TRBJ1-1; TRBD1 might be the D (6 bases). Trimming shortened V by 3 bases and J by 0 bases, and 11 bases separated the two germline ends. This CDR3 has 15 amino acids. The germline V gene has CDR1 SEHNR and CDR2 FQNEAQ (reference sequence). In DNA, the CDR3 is TGTGCCAGCAGCTTTAGAGGACAGATGAACACTGAAGCTTTCTTT. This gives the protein CASSFRGQMNTEAFF.

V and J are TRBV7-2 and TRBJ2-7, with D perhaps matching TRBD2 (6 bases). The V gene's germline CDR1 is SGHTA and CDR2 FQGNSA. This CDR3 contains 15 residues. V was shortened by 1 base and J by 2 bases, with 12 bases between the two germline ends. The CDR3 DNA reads TGTGCCAGCAGCTTAGTGACGGGAGAGCCCTACGAGCAGTACTTC. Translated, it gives CASSLVTGEPYEQYF. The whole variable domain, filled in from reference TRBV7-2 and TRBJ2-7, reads GAGVSQSPSNKVTEKGKDVELRCDPISGHTALYWYRQSLGQGLEFLIYFQGNSAPDKSGLPSDRFSAERTGGSVSTLTIQRTQQEDSAVYLCASSLVTGEPYEQYFGPGTRLTVT.

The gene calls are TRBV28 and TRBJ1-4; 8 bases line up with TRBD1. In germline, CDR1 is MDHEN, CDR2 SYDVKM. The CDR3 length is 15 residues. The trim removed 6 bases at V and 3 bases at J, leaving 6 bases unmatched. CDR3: CASSTKQGANEKLFF. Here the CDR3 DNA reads TGTGCCAGCAGCACTAAACAGGGGGCTAATGAAAAACTGTTTTTT. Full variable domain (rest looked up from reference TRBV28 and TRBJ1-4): DVKVTQSSRYLVKRTGEKVFLECVQDMDHENMFWYRQDPGLGLRLIYFSYDVKMKEKGDIPEGYSVSREKKERFSLILESASTNQTSMYLCASSTKQGANEKLFFGSGTQLSVL.

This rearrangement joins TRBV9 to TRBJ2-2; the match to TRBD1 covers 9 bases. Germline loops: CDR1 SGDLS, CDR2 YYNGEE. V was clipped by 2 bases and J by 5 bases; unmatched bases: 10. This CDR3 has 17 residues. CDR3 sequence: CASSVGLQGAWTGELFF. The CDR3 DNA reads TGTGCCAGCAGCGTGGGGTTACAGGGGGCTTGGACCGGGGAGCTGTTTTTT.

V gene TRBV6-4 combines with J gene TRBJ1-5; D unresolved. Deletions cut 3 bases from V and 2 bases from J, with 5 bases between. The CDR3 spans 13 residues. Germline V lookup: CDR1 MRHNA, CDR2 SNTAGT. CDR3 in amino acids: CASSESGNQPQHF. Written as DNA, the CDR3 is TGTGCCAGCAGTGAGTCAGGCAATCAGCCCCAGCATTTT.

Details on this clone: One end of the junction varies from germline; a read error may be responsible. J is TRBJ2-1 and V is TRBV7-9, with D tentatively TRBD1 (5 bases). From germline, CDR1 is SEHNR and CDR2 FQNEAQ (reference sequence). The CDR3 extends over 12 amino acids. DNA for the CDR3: TGTTCCAGCAGCTTAGTAGGGGATGAGCAGTTCTTC. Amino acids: CSSSLVGDEQFF.

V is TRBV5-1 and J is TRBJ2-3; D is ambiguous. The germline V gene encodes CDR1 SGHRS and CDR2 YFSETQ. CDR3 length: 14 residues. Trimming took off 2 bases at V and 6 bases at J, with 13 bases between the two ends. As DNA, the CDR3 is TGCGCCAGCAGCTTCTGGTCTGTCGGGGATACGCAGTATTTT. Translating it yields CASSFWSVGDTQYF. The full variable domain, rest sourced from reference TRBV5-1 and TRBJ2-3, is KAGVTQTPRYLIKTRGQQVTLSCSPISGHRSVSWYQQTPGQGLQFLFEYFSETQRNKGNFPGRFSGRQFSNSRSEMNVSTLELGDSALYLCASSFWSVGDTQYFGPGTRLTVL.

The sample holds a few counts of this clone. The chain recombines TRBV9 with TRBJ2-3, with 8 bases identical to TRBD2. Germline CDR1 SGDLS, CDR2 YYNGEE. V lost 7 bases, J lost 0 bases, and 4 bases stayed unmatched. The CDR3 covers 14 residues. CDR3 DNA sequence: TGTGCCAGCGCCGGGGGGGCTAGCACAGATACGCAGTATTTT. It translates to CASAGGASTDTQYF.

The CDR3 loop reads CASSQVLAGGTSTDTQYF. CDR3 coding DNA: TGCGCCAGCAGCCAAGTGTTAGCGGGGGGCACTAGCACAGATACGCAGTATTTT. The genes are TRBV4-1 and TRBJ2-3, with 10 bases identical to TRBD2. The CDR3 spans 18 residues. CDR1 and CDR2 from the germline V gene are MGHRA and YSYEKL. The junction had 7 bases not matched to a gene; V was cut back by 1 base and J by 0 bases.

The CDR3 spells CSVAPGMGEQYF. In nucleotides, the CDR3 is TGCAGCGTTGCGCCAGGGATGGGCGAGCAGTACTTC. J is TRBJ2-7 and V is TRBV29-1, with a weak D call TRBD1 (5 bases). V dropped 4 bases and J dropped 6 bases, with 13 bases sitting between them. The CDR3 contains 12 residues. Germline V CDR1 and CDR2: SQVTM, ANQGSEA.

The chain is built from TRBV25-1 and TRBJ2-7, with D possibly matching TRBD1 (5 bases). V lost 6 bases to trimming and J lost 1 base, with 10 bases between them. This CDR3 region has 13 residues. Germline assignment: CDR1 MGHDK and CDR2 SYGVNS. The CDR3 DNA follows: TGTGCCAGCAGCCACGACAGATCCTACGAGCAGTACTTC. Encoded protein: CASSHDRSYEQYF.

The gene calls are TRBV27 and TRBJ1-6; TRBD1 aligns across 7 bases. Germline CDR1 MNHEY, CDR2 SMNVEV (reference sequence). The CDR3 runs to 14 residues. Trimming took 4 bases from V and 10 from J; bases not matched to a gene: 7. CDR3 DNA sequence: TGTGCCAGCAGTTGGGACAGTTTAAGATCACCCCTCCACTTT. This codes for CASSWDSLRSPLHF.

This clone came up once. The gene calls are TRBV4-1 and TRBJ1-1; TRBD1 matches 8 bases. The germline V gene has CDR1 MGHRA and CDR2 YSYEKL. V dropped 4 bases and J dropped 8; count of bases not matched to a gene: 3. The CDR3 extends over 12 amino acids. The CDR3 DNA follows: TGCGCCAGCAGCCCCCGGGACAGGGAAGCTTTCTTT. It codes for CASSPRDREAFF.

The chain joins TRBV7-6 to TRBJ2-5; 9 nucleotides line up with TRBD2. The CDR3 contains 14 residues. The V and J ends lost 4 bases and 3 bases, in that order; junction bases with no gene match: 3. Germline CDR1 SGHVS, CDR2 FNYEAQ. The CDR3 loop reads CASSYSGGKETQYF. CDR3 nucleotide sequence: TGTGCCAGCAGCTATAGCGGGGGAAAAGAGACCCAGTACTTC. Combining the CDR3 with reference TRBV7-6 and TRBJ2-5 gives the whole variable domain GAGVSQSPRYKVTKRGQDVALRCDPISGHVSLYWYRQALGQGPEFLTYFNYEAQQDKSGLPNDRFSAERPEGSISTLTIQRTEQRDSAMYRCASSYSGGKETQYFGPGTRLLVL.

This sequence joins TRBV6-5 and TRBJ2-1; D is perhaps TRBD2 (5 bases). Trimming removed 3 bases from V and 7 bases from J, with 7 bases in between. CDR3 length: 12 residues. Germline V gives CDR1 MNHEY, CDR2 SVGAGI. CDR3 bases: TGTGCCAGCAGTTATTCGGGGAATGAGCAGTTCTTC. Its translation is CASSYSGNEQFF.

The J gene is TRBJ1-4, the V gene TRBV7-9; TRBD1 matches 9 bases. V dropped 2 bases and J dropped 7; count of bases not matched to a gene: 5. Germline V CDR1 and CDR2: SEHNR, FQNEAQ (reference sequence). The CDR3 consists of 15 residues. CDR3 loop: CASSLRTGDGEKLFF. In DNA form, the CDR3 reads TGTGCCAGCAGCTTAAGGACAGGGGATGGTGAAAAACTGTTTTTT.